This T cell receptor (beta chain) is drawn from a study of blood T cell repertoires in COVID-19. The wider study: In each case, the material was cDNA or gDNA derived from T cells, B-cell-depleted T cells, or PBMCs.

Original processing notes: Researchers report that nucleated cell counts were estimated from reference gene primer amplification. Some clones are missing from TCRdb's copy, which holds only in-frame ones; the method was immunoSEQ multiplex PCR. V and J calls and clone size are those listed in that table; D and trimming were worked out from the DNA. The repertoire holds some 140,000 clones, with just under 85% as singletons. CDR1 and CDR2 (germline): SGHRS, YFSETQ. This CDR3 has 17 residues. Unmatched junction bases numbered 10, after V lost 1 base and J lost 2 bases. This receptor was taken from a man in his forties or fifties who had recovered from COVID-19. The chain uses TRBV5-1 and TRBJ2-3; 7 bases agree with TRBD1. The sample consisted of PBMCs or T cells enriched from blood (not recorded which). Here the CDR3 reads CASSLSPLTGPTDTQYF. The CDR3 nucleotides read TGCGCCAGCAGCTTGTCCCCCCTGACAGGGCCCACAGATACGCAGTATTTT.